This T cell receptor (beta chain) is drawn from a study of T cell responses to AZD1222 COVID-19 vaccine. Study-wide findings and caveats: When two AZD1222 doses had been given, Spike-specific TCR breadth and depth rose. The donor group comprised mostly white British people and more females; the analysis possibly underestimated clonal diversity. No repertoire was sampled before or during the peak T cell response, only after it.

This table comes from immunoSEQ multiplex PCR, and its TCRdb copy is limited to in-frame clones, with some not included. The sample lists tens of thousands of clones, 65% to 85% occurring once. With respect to this clone: Antigen unknown.

Trimming stripped 7 bases from V and 9 bases from J, with 16 bases between. The germline V gene has CDR1 WSHSY and CDR2 SAAADI. The CDR3 loop spans 14 amino acids. This sequence joins TRBV10-2 and TRBJ1-6, with D possibly being TRBD1 (5 bases). Sample: peripheral blood, taken on day 0 of AZD1222 vaccination. The source is an adult in good health. CDR3 residues: CASNPQGPGSPLHF. In nucleotides, the CDR3 is TGCGCCAGCAATCCTCAGGGACCCGGTTCACCCCTCCACTTT.